This record covers a single T cell receptor beta chain. This clone's antigen is unknown. No qualities accompany the bases; no much larger clone lies one base away. Ficoll-Paque density gradient centrifugation was the method used to isolate PBMCs. The data derive from a study of T-cell memory formation after mild COVID-19 (dated by TCRdb to the early 2020s). About the full investigation: TCR sequence clusters from the two donors were found to be largely donor specific. Two young, previously healthy adult volunteers, one female and one male, were included in the cohort. Longitudinal TCRalpha and TCRbeta repertoire sequencing tracked T-cell clones expanding and contracting after mild COVID-19 in a couple of donors. Beyond this particular receptor, the publication reports: The study included only a couple of mild cases, and larger cohorts that include severe cases with pre-infection samples were judged to be necessary. Contracting CD4+ clones turned up mainly in the CM and EM memory subsets, whereas EMRA was where CD8+ clones were enriched. Some responding clones were found in pre-infection memory, which suggests that pre-existing cross-reactive memory T cells took part in the SARS-CoV-2 response. From day 15 to 85, contracting clones showed balanced CD4/CD8 phenotypes, whereas a second wave of clones that expanded from day 15 to 37 leaned towards CD4+. SARS-CoV-2 specificity was not confirmed for the second-wave clones peaking on day 37.

CDR1 and CDR2, per the germline V gene, are SGHVS and FNYEAQ. Between the V and J ends, shortened by 5 bases and 0 bases respectively, the junction contains 11 bases. The CDR3 starts with the cysteine, ends with the phenylalanine, and has 15 residues. Of the read, only the CDR3 DNA is kept; its 45 bases are in frame from base 1. These reads were obtained on an Illumina NovaSeq 6000. TCRalpha and TCRbeta cDNA libraries were built by 5'RACE with constant-segment primers, adding sample barcodes and unique molecular identifiers. Trizol reagent was used to extract RNA from every sample. Amplification of the libraries took two PCR steps, and the second step added a second sample barcode plus Illumina TruSeq adapters. Libraries were sequenced on an Illumina NovaSeq with 2 x 150 bp paired-end reads. Per the source publication's procedure: The reads were demultiplexed and collapsed into UMI-guided consensus sequences using migec v1.2.7. Using mixcr v2.1.11, the UMI consensuses were aligned to TRA and TRB V and J templates and assembled into clonotypes. A clonotype was counted as expanded or contracted only when both edgeR and NoisET called the clonotype significant, with the noise models trained on biological replicates. For edgeR calls, the thresholds were a false discovery rate-adjusted p below 0.01 and a log2 fold-change of 1. As an exploratory analysis of dynamics, max-normalized trajectories of the 1000 most abundant clonotypes were examined by PCA with hierarchical clustering. Separately sequenced CD4+ and CD8+ repertoires were used to assign a CD4 or CD8 phenotype to each responding clone. Clones were called with MiXCR by TCRdb after fastp trimmed the public reads at Q25, and only in-frame beta chains were retained. Rows with one shared CDR3 protein collapse into an entry with the most common genes and DNA. TCRdb, not the original authors, processed these V and J calls. The table for this sample lists around 200,000 distinct CDR3 sequences; around 27% of them were counted only once. Clones ranked in the top ten supply about an eighth of the sample.

The receptor's source is an adult woman who had mild COVID-19 (a few samples of this study predate the infection). The sample titles of this study are shuffled in the database, so cell type and time point are left out; the donor was told from shared clones. The specimen sequenced was PBMCs or a T cell subset sorted from them (not recorded which). The rearranged segments are TRBV7-6 and TRBJ2-1; confidence is insufficient to name the D gene. The CDR3 in this case is CASSLPSSSYNEQFF. The DNA sequence is TGTGCCAGCAGCCTGCCCAGCAGCTCCTACAATGAGCAGTTCTTC.